Presented here are 30 T cell receptor beta chains from one specimen sequenced in a study of blood T cell repertoires in COVID-19. The protocol was immunoSEQ multiplex PCR, while the TCRdb copy is restricted to in-frame clones and leaves out a portion. This table has around 150,000 clones, 60% to 85% appearing once. Sample: peripheral blood. These receptors were taken from a man aged 55 to 69 with acute or convalescent COVID-19.

This clone was detected only a few times. The chain combines TRBV10-3 with TRBJ2-1; the match to TRBD1 covers 11 bases. The CDR3 loop spans 16 amino acids. Germline assignment: CDR1 ENHRY and CDR2 SYGVKD. V was clipped by 7 bases and J by 5 bases; unmatched bases: 10. The chain's CDR3 is CAITREAGQGDNEQFF. The DNA of the CDR3 is TGTGCCATCACTCGAGAGGCGGGACAGGGGGACAATGAGCAGTTCTTC.

CDR3 DNA sequence: TGTGCCAGTATGGGCAGGGCCGGAAACACCATATATTTT. Translating it yields CASMGRAGNTIYF. The V gene is TRBV19, the J gene TRBJ1-3; a possible D gene is TRBD1 (5 bases). Germline assignment: CDR1 LNHDA and CDR2 SQIVND (reference sequence). The length of the CDR3 is 13 residues. V was clipped by 7 bases and J by 4 bases, with 11 bases between them.

This clone has only a few counts. The chain joins TRBV3-1 (or the pseudogene TRBV3-2) to TRBJ2-7; D not certain. Germline-derived CDR1 and CDR2 are LGHDT and YNNKEL (reference sequence). V was cut by 0 bases and J by 3 bases, with 6 bases left in between. The CDR3 is made up of 13 amino acids. As DNA, the CDR3 is TGTGCCAGCAGCCAAGAAAGAGGCTACGAGCAGTACTTC. Its protein is CASSQERGYEQYF.

The chain recombines TRBV5-4 with TRBJ1-1; D ambiguous. The germline gives CDR1 SGHNT, CDR2 YYREEE (reference sequence). This CDR3 has 12 amino acids. Trimming stripped 2 bases from V and 1 base from J, with 3 bases between. The CDR3 region has the DNA TGTGCCAGCAGCTTTCAGAACACTGAAGCTTTCTTT. The encoded protein is CASSFQNTEAFF.

CDR3 in amino acids: CASSASGGSYEQYF. The CDR3 DNA is TGTGCCAGCAGCGCAAGCGGGGGATCCTACGAGCAGTACTTC. The gene calls are TRBV9 and TRBJ2-7, with 8 bases lining up with TRBD2. This CDR3 is built from 14 residues. The V segment lost 3 bases and the J segment 1 base; nucleotides outside the gene matches: 3. CDR1 and CDR2 (germline): SGDLS, YYNGEE.

In this sample, this clone turned up once. V gene TRBV5-1 combines with J gene TRBJ2-3; 14 bases align to TRBD2. Germline V CDR1 and CDR2: SGHRS, YFSETQ. V lost 3 bases, J lost 4 bases, and 7 bases stayed unmatched. The CDR3 loop spans 17 amino acids. The CDR3 coding sequence is TGCGCCAGCAGCTGGACGACTAGCGGGGGGGGCTCAGATACGCAGTATTTT. Translated, it gives CASSWTTSGGGSDTQYF.

The chain joins TRBV6-2 or TRBV6-3 to TRBJ1-4; 8 bases map to TRBD1. The germline V gene encodes CDR1 MNHEY and CDR2 SVGEGT. The ends lost 6 bases at V and 8 bases at J; junction bases unmatched: 8. There are 14 residues in the CDR3. CDR3 in amino acids: CASSDRGGGEKLFF. The DNA for the CDR3 is TGTGCCAGCAGCGACAGGGGCGGTGGAGAAAAACTGTTTTTT.

Points on this clone: Distinct nucleotide sequences in the sample also encode this CDR3. The genes are TRBV5-1 and TRBJ2-5; D call uncertain. V was trimmed by 4 bases and J by 2 bases, leaving 6 bases between them. Germline-derived CDR1 and CDR2 are SGHRS and YFSETQ. The CDR3 length is 12 residues. CDR3 nucleotide sequence: TGCGCCAGCAGCCGCGGTCAAGAGACCCAGTACTTC. Its protein is CASSRGQETQYF.

The V call is TRBV6-5, the J call TRBJ1-1; weak D call: TRBD1 (5 bases). The CDR3 length is 15 residues. Germline-derived CDR1 and CDR2 are MNHEY and SVGAGI. V was shortened by 6 bases and J by 1 base, with 15 bases between the two germline ends. The CDR3 nucleotides read TGTGCCAGCAGGTATGACAGAACCAGGAACACTGAAGCTTTCTTT. This translates into CASRYDRTRNTEAFF.

This chain uses TRBV11-3 with TRBJ1-5, with D possibly TRBD1 on 5 matching bases. CDR3 length: 13 residues. Between the trimmed V and J ends, which lost 9 bases and 0 bases, there was a span of 9 bases. Germline loops: CDR1 SGHNT, CDR2 YENEEA. The DNA for the CDR3 is TGTGCCAGACAGGATTATAGCAATCAGCCCCAGCATTTT. Translating it yields CARQDYSNQPQHF.

This clone appeared a single time. J is TRBJ1-2 and V is TRBV2; TRBD1 aligns across 7 bases. CDR1 is SNHLY, CDR2 FYNNEI, per germline. The CDR3 consists of 14 residues. V lost 10 bases to trimming and J lost 3 bases; unmatched junction nucleotides: 11. The CDR3 region has the DNA TGTGCCACCCCTGCGCAAGGGACAGACTATGGCTACACCTTC. It translates to CATPAQGTDYGYTF.

The rearrangement uses TRBV5-1 and TRBJ1-2, with D possibly matching TRBD1 (6 bases). The CDR3 has 13 residues. With 3 bases removed from V and 6 bases from J, the gap between germline ends came to 12 bases. The germline CDR1 and CDR2 sequences are SGHRS and YFSETQ. The CDR3 coding sequence is TGCGCCAGCAGCTCACAGGGTGAGCATGGCTACACCTTC. Translation gives CASSSQGEHGYTF. The full variable domain, its missing parts supplied by reference TRBV5-1 and TRBJ1-2, is KAGVTQTPRYLIKTRGQQVTLSCSPISGHRSVSWYQQTPGQGLQFLFEYFSETQRNKGNFPGRFSGRQFSNSRSEMNVSTLELGDSALYLCASSSQGEHGYTFGSGTRLTVV.

CDR3 amino acids: CASSRRLAGGSYEQYF. The CDR3 nucleotides are TGTGCCAGCAGCCGCCGACTAGCGGGGGGGTCCTACGAGCAGTACTTC. This chain uses TRBV7-9 with TRBJ2-7; 14 nucleotides match TRBD2. Germline CDR1 and CDR2: SEHNR and FQNEAQ (reference sequence). Trimming cost V 5 bases and J 1 base; bases outside gene matches: 4. The CDR3 is made up of 16 amino acids.

The chain has TRBV6-5 and TRBJ2-3; TRBD1 matches at 7 bases. This CDR3 contains 15 residues. Germline CDR1 and CDR2: MNHEY and SVGAGI. The V and J ends lost 3 bases and 1 base, in that order; junction bases with no gene match: 4. CDR3 DNA: TGTGCCAGCAGTTATACAGGGGCCGGCACAGATACGCAGTATTTT. Encoded protein: CASSYTGAGTDTQYF.

The chain couples TRBV6-5 to TRBJ1-1; D unclear. There are 13 residues in the CDR3. The V end was cut by 7 bases, the J end by 5 bases, with 14 bases between. Germline values: CDR1 MNHEY, CDR2 SVGAGI. CDR3 region: CASINPTGTEAFF. In DNA, the CDR3 is TGTGCCAGCATTAATCCGACGGGGACTGAAGCTTTCTTT.

The chain uses TRBV7-2 and TRBJ2-7; weak D call: TRBD2 (6 bases). The V and J ends lost 3 bases and 6 bases respectively, with 21 bases between them. Germline V lookup: CDR1 SGHTA, CDR2 FQGNSA. The CDR3 has 16 amino acids. CDR3 amino acids: CASSFRPGGGVGEQYF. The CDR3 nucleotides read TGTGCCAGCAGCTTCCGACCTGGAGGCGGGGTAGGCGAGCAGTACTTC.

The V gene is TRBV4-3, the J gene TRBJ2-3; D ambiguous. The CDR3 extends over 13 amino acids. In germline, CDR1 is LGHNA, CDR2 YSLEER. The V and J ends lost 5 bases and 4 bases respectively, with 10 bases between them. CDR3 region: CASSGHQPDTQYF. CDR3 DNA: TGCGCCAGCAGCGGGCACCAGCCAGATACGCAGTATTTT.

This clone came up many times. This sequence joins TRBV6-4 and TRBJ1-2; 10 nucleotides agree with TRBD1. Germline lookup yields CDR1 MRHNA and CDR2 SNTAGT. Unmatched junction bases numbered 4, after V lost 4 bases and J lost 8 bases. The CDR3 runs 13 residues. Here the CDR3 DNA reads TGTGCCAGCAGTGGCCGACAGGGGGCGGGCTACACCTTC. Protein product: CASSGRQGAGYTF.

V and J are TRBV5-5 and TRBJ1-1; perhaps TRBD1 as D (6 bases). The CDR3 extends over 14 amino acids. From germline, CDR1 is SGHKS and CDR2 YYEKEE (reference sequence). Trimming took off 5 bases at V and 1 base at J, with 12 bases between the two ends. The CDR3 DNA follows: TGTGCCAGCAGATGGACAGCCACGAACACTGAAGCTTTCTTT. Translated: CASRWTATNTEAFF.

This clone came up once. Written as DNA, the CDR3 is TGTGCCTGGGACAGGGGATCGGGTTACGAGCAGTACTTC. Encoded protein: CAWDRGSGYEQYF. This chain joins TRBV30 and TRBJ2-7, with 8 bases that match TRBD1. This CDR3 spans 13 amino acids. Trimming took 5 bases from V and 4 from J; bases not matched to a gene: 7. Germline assignment: CDR1 GTSNPN and CDR2 SVGIG (reference sequence).

J is TRBJ2-1 and V is TRBV29-1, with TRBD1 identical over 8 bases. The junction had 8 bases not matched to a gene; V was cut back by 3 bases and J by 10 bases. This CDR3 contains 13 residues. Germline loops: CDR1 SQVTM, CDR2 ANQGSEA. This CDR3 is CSVDEGDRGEQFF. In DNA form, the CDR3 reads TGCAGCGTTGATGAGGGTGACAGGGGCGAGCAGTTCTTC.

The rearrangement links TRBV3-1 (or the pseudogene TRBV3-2) to TRBJ2-1; TRBD2 agrees at 7 bases. The V and J ends lost 1 base and 2 bases, in that order; junction bases with no gene match: 2. CDR1 and CDR2 from the germline V gene are LGHDT and YNNKEL (reference sequence). The CDR3 runs to 15 residues. The CDR3 nucleotides are TGTGCCAGCAGCCAAGGCGGGGGACCCTACAATGAGCAGTTCTTC. It specifies CASSQGGGPYNEQFF.

The V call is TRBV10-3, the J call TRBJ2-7; TRBD1 aligns across 7 bases. Germline loops: CDR1 ENHRY, CDR2 SYGVKD. The V segment lost 6 bases and the J segment 5 bases; nucleotides outside the gene matches: 10. The CDR3 length is 14 residues. CDR3 sequence reads: CAISRTNTGDEQYF. The CDR3 DNA is TGTGCCATCAGCAGAACCAATACAGGGGACGAGCAGTACTTC.

With regard to this clone: One junction end disagrees with the germline gene, perhaps due to a read error. CDR3 coding DNA: TGTGCCAGCAGTGAAACGACAGTGACCTCCTATAATTCACTCCTCCACTTT. The encoded protein is CASSETTVTSYNSLLHF. The rearrangement joins TRBV25-1 to TRBJ1-6, with D perhaps matching TRBD1 (5 bases). This CDR3 spans 17 amino acids. The germline gives CDR1 MGHDK, CDR2 SYGVNS.

This clone occurred a few times. CDR3 sequence reads: CASGDNSNQPQHF. CDR3 DNA sequence: TGTGCCAGCGGTGACAATAGCAATCAGCCCCAGCATTTT. The chain uses TRBV27 and TRBJ1-5; D remains unclear. There are 13 residues in the CDR3. The V and J ends lost 8 bases and 0 bases respectively, with 8 bases between them. Per the germline V gene, CDR1 is MNHEY and CDR2 is SMNVEV (reference sequence).

The chain uses TRBV9 and TRBJ2-4, with 11 nucleotides matching TRBD2. From germline, CDR1 is SGDLS and CDR2 YYNGEE. This CDR3 spans 19 amino acids. J lost 0 bases, V lost 5 bases, and 13 bases had no gene match. CDR3 bases: TGTGCCAGCAGAAACCCATCTAGCGGGGGGTCAATAGCCAAAAACATTCAGTACTTC. Its protein product is CASRNPSSGGSIAKNIQYF.

V usage is TRBV11-2 and J usage is TRBJ2-1; D call uncertain. V gave up 8 bases and J gave up 7 bases, with 9 bases separating them. Germline V gene data show CDR1 as SGHAT and CDR2 as FQNNGV. The CDR3 is 11 amino acids. The CDR3 region has the DNA TGTGCCAGCCGTCTCGGGAATGAGCAGTTCTTC. Protein product: CASRLGNEQFF.

V gene TRBV18 combines with J gene TRBJ1-5; D gene unclear. V lost 3 bases to trimming and J lost 0 bases, with 9 bases between them. Per germline, CDR1 KGHSH and CDR2 LQKENI. The CDR3 covers 15 residues. The CDR3 spells CASSPQRDSNQPQHF. The CDR3 DNA is TGTGCCAGCTCACCCCAGCGGGATAGCAATCAGCCCCAGCATTTT.

The chain recombines TRBV5-1 with TRBJ2-3; 8 nucleotides agree with TRBD2. CDR1 is SGHRS, CDR2 YFSETQ, per germline. J lost 1 base, V lost 0 bases, and 4 bases had no gene match. The CDR3 contains 16 residues. CDR3 amino acids: CASSLGNSGGTDTQYF. The DNA of the CDR3 is TGCGCCAGCAGCTTGGGCAATAGCGGGGGCACAGATACGCAGTATTTT.

The chain's CDR3 is CASSAGQGSEQFF. CDR3 DNA sequence: TGTGCCAGCAGCGCGGGACAGGGGAGTGAGCAGTTCTTC. This rearrangement joins TRBV9 to TRBJ2-1; TRBD1 aligns across 10 bases. J was trimmed by 9 bases and V by 3 bases; bases with no gene match: 3. Looked up from germline, CDR1 is SGDLS and CDR2 is YYNGEE. This CDR3 contains 13 residues.